The present T cell receptor (beta chain) was sequenced within a study of blood T cells in healthy people across ages. The CDR3 totals 13 residues. V lost 6 bases and J lost 10, with 18 bases in between. Germline-derived CDR1 and CDR2 are SNHLY and FYNNEI. A second PCR of about 7 to 11 cycles used a sample-barcoded 5' primer and a J-beta primer mix. TCRdb ran MiXCR on the 5' RACE reads and lists one entry per CDR3 protein. The sample consists of roughly 500,000 distinct CDR3 sequences, 27% of them appearing once. This clonotype was recorded at least ten times. The source of this sequence is a woman between 65 and 79 years old in good health. Sequencing input: blood. This sequence joins TRBV2 and TRBJ1-2; D uncertain. CDR3 nucleotides: TGTGCCAGCAGGGCGGACGGAGGCTGGTTCTACACCTTC. Encoded protein: CASRADGGWFYTF. The whole variable domain, remainder taken from reference TRBV2 and TRBJ1-2, is EPEVTQTPSHQVTQMGQEVILRCVPISNHLYFYWYRQILGQKVEFLVSFYNNEISEKSEIFDDQFSVERPDGSNFTLKIRSTKLEDSAMYFCASRADGGWFYTFGSGTRLTVV.